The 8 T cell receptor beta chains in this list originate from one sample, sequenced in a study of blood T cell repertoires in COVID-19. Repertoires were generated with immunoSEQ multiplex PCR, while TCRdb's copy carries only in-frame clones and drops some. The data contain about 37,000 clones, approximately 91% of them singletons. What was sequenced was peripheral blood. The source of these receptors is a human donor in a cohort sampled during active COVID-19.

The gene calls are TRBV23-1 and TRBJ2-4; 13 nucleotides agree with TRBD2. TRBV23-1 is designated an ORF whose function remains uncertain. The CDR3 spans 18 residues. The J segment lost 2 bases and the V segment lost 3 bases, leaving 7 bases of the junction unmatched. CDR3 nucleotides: TGCGCCAGCAGTCACCGGACTAGCGGGAGATTACCCAAAAACATTCAGTACTTC. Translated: CASSHRTSGRLPKNIQYF.

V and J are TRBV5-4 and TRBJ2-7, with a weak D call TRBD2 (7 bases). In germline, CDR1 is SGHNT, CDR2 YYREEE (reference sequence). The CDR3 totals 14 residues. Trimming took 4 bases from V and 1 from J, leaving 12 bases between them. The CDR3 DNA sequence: TGTGCCAGCAGCGGGGGGGGCAGATCCTACGAGCAGTACTTC. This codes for CASSGGGRSYEQYF.

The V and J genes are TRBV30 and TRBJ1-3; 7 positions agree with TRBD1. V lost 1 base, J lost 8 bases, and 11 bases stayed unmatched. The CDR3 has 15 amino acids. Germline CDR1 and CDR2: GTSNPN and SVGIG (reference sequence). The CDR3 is CAWSGPKGARDTIYF. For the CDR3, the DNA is TGTGCCTGGAGTGGACCTAAGGGGGCCAGAGACACCATATATTTT. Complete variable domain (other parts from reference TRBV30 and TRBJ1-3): SQTIHQWPATLVQPVGSPLSLECTVEGTSNPNLYWYRQAAGRGLQLLFYSVGIGQISSEVPQNLSASRPQDRQFILSSKKLLLSDSGFYLCAWSGPKGARDTIYFGEGSWLTVV.

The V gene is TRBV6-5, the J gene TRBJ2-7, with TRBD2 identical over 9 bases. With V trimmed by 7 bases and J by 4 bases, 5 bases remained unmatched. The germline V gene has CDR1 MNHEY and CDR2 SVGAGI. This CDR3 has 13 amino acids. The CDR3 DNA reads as TGTGCCAGCAATCGACTAGCGGAGTACGAGCAGTACTTC. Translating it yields CASNRLAEYEQYF.

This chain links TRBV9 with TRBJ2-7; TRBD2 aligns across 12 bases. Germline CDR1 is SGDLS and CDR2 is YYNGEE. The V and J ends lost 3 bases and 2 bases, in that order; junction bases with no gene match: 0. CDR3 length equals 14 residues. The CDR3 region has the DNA TGTGCCAGCAGCGCTAGCGGGGGGGCCTACGAGCAGTACTTC. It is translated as CASSASGGAYEQYF.

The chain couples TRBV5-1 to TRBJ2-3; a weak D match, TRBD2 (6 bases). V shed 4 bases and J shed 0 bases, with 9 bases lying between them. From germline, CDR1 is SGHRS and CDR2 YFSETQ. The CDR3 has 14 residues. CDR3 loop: CASSGEASTDTQYF. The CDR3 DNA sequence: TGCGCCAGCAGCGGGGAGGCTAGCACAGATACGCAGTATTTT.

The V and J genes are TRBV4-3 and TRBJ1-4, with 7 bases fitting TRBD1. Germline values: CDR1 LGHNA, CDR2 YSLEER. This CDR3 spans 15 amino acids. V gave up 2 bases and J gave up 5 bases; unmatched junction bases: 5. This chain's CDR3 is CASSQQTGRNEKLFF. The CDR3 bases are TGCGCCAGCAGCCAACAGACAGGGCGCAATGAAAAACTGTTTTTT.

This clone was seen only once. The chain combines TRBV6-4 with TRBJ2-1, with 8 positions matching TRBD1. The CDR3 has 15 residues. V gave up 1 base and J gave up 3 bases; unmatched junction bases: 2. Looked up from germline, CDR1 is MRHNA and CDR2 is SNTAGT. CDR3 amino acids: CASSDYGTGYNEQFF. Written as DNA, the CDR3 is TGTGCCAGCAGTGACTATGGGACAGGCTACAATGAGCAGTTCTTC.